This is a list of T cell receptor beta chains from one sample in a study of sequential checkpoint blockade in melanoma. Libraries were prepared by immunoSEQ multiplex PCR; TCRdb keeps only in-frame clonotypes and omits some of them. The sample holds over 10,000 clones, under 80% seen once. This specimen consisted of CD8+ T cells sorted from blood (inferred from file names), obtained from a patient given nivolumab and ipilimumab in sequence. Receptor source: a human donor with melanoma. Both conserved end residues are part of each CDR3. D genes are given only for firm matches. Rows give clone size only sometimes, using once, few, many, or a class for an expanded clone.

j_call v_call clone_size d_call cdr3_nt cdr3_aa
TRBJ1-1 TRBV27 NA NA TGTGCCAGCAGTTTCGGGGGGGCCAGCACTGAAGCTTTCTTT CASSFGGASTEAFF
TRBJ1-2 TRBV9 NA NA TGTGCCAGCAGCGTAGCTCCCGGGACTGCTAGACTCTATGGCTACACCTTC CASSVAPGTARLYGYTF
TRBJ1-5 TRBV6-5 NA NA TGTGCCAGCAGACAGGGAAGTAGGCCCCAGCATTTT CASRQGSRPQHF
TRBJ1-4 TRBV27 NA NA TGTGCCAGCAGTCCGTTTCAGGGTAGTGAAAAACTGTTTTTT CASSPFQGSEKLFF
TRBJ1-6 TRBV4-3 few NA TGCGCCAGCAGCCAAGCCTCGGGGGTCTATAATTCACCCCTCCACTTT CASSQASGVYNSPLHF
TRBJ1-4 TRBV7-9 few NA TGTGCCAGCAGCCCCGCGGGGTCACGGGAAAAACTGTTTTTT CASSPAGSREKLFF
TRBJ2-7 TRBV27 NA NA TGTGCCACCTCGCCGGGCGGGACCTACGAGCAGTACTTC CATSPGGTYEQYF
TRBJ2-5 TRBV2 few TRBD2 TGTGCCAGCAACGCGGGACTAGCGGGCGAGACCCAGTACTTC CASNAGLAGETQYF
TRBJ2-7 TRBV2 NA TRBD1 TGTGCCAGCAACGGTCCGGGACAGGGGACATACGAGCAGTACTTC CASNGPGQGTYEQYF
TRBJ1-3 TRBV15 NA NA TGTGCCACCAGCAGTCACAGGGGAAACACCATATATTTT CATSSHRGNTIYF
TRBJ2-6 TRBV7-6 NA NA TGTGCCAGCAGCCAGTGGTCCTCTGGGGCCAACGTCCTGACTTTC CASSQWSSGANVLTF
TRBJ2-5 TRBV19 NA TRBD1 TGTGCCAGTAGTATCCAAGGGGGCGGAGAGACCCAGTACTTC CASSIQGGGETQYF
TRBJ1-2 TRBV28 NA NA TGTGCCAGCAGTTTACGGGTCGGCAGGGGCCAGTACAACTATGGCTACACCTTC CASSLRVGRGQYNYGYTF
TRBJ1-1 TRBV5-4 few TRBD1 TGTGCCAGCAGCTGGGGACAGAATATGAACACTGAAGCTTTCTTT CASSWGQNMNTEAFF
TRBJ2-7 TRBV5-6 NA NA TGTGCCAGCACCACCGGGGTCGGGGATGGGCACGAGCAGTACTTC CASTTGVGDGHEQYF
TRBJ2-7 TRBV12-5 NA NA TGTGCTAGTGCCCAACAGGGACCCTTCTCCTACGAGCAGTACTTC CASAQQGPFSYEQYF
TRBJ1-1 TRBV6-1 NA NA TGTGCCAGCATGAGACAGATGACTGAAGCTTTCTTT CASMRQMTEAFF
TRBJ2-7 TRBV27 NA TRBD2 TGTGCCAGCGGTCGGACTAGCGGGGTCTACGAGCAGTACTTC CASGRTSGVYEQYF
TRBJ1-5 TRBV9 medium-sized NA TGTGCCAGCAGCGCAAGCGACAGGCCAACTCCTTATCAGCCCCAGCATTTT CASSASDRPTPYQPQHF
TRBJ2-7 TRBV25-1 NA TRBD2 TGTGCCAGCAGTACTAGCGGGAGCTACGAGCAGTACTTC CASSTSGSYEQYF
TRBJ1-2 TRBV4-1 NA TRBD1 TGCGCCAGCAGCCAATCTCCGACAGGGATGGGCTTTGGCTACACCTTC CASSQSPTGMGFGYTF
TRBJ2-7 TRBV28 few TRBD1 TGTGCCAGCAGTTTTCCAGGGGGAAGCTACGAGCAGTACTTC CASSFPGGSYEQYF
TRBJ2-5 TRBV2 NA TRBD1 TGTGCCAGCAGTGGAAGTGACAGGGGAGGAGAGACCCAGTACTTC CASSGSDRGGETQYF
TRBJ1-2 TRBV27 few TRBD1 TGTGCCAGCAGTTTCTTTGCGTCCGGGACAGGGCCTAACTATGGCTACACCTTC CASSFFASGTGPNYGYTF
TRBJ1-2 TRBV5-4 NA NA TGTGCCAGCAGCTTGGCGAACGGAGCTTCGAAGGGCTACACCTTC CASSLANGASKGYTF
TRBJ1-2 TRBV27 NA NA TGTGCCAGCAGTTTAAGAGGGAATCCCTACTATGGCTACACCTTC CASSLRGNPYYGYTF
TRBJ1-5 TRBV7-9 once NA TGTGCCAGCAGCTTAATCGGTAGCAATCAGCCCCAGCATTTT CASSLIGSNQPQHF
TRBJ2-3 TRBV19 NA TRBD1 TGTGCCAGTGAGACCGGGACAGGGGGCGCAGGTAAAGATACGCAGTATTTT CASETGTGGAGKDTQYF
TRBJ2-7 TRBV7-3 few TRBD1 TGTGCCAGCAACGGTCCGGGACAGGGGACATACGAGCAGTACTTC CASNGPGQGTYEQYF
TRBJ2-5 TRBV15 NA NA TGTGCCACCAGCAGAGATTGGGAGGAGCAAGAGACCCAGTACTTC CATSRDWEEQETQYF
TRBJ2-7 TRBV2 NA TRBD1 TGTGCCAGAGGACAGGGACTCCACGAGCAGTACTTC CARGQGLHEQYF
TRBJ2-7 TRBV7-9 NA TRBD1 TGTGCCAGCAGCCCGCTAGGACAGGGACACGAGCAGTACTTC CASSPLGQGHEQYF
TRBJ2-1 TRBV7-9 NA NA TGTGCCATCTCAGCGGGCCTCTCCTACAATGAGCAGTTCTTC CAISAGLSYNEQFF
TRBJ2-5 TRBV29-1 NA TRBD1 TGCAGCGTTGAGGACCTAGGGGGCTCGGGGCAGTACTTC CSVEDLGGSGQYF
TRBJ2-7 TRBV19 NA NA TGTGCCAGTAGTATAGTCGACACCTACGAGCAGTACTTC CASSIVDTYEQYF
TRBJ1-1 TRBV19 NA TRBD1 TGTGCCAGTAGTCTCCTGGGACAGACGAACACTGAAGCTTTCTTT CASSLLGQTNTEAFF
TRBJ2-6 TRBV9 once TRBD1 TGTGCCAGCCCTGAAACGGGGGGACAGGGAATACTGGGGGCCAACGTCCTGACTTTC CASPETGGQGILGANVLTF
TRBJ1-1 TRBV7-9 NA NA TGTGCCAGCAGCTTCCAGGGGATGAACACTGAAGCTTTCTTT CASSFQGMNTEAFF
TRBJ1-1 TRBV28 few NA TGTGCCAGCAGTTTAGTTCCGGGGATGAACACTGAAGCTTTCTTT CASSLVPGMNTEAFF
TRBJ2-1 TRBV28 medium-sized NA TGTGCCAGCAGTTTGACGGGATCGGGGAATGAGCAGTTCTTC CASSLTGSGNEQFF
TRBJ1-1 TRBV30 few NA TGTGCCTGGAGTCCAGGGATTTCTGAAGCTTTCTTT CAWSPGISEAFF
TRBJ1-2 TRBV4-3 NA NA TGCGCCAGCAGCCAGTGGACAGACCCCAACTATGGCTACACCTTC CASSQWTDPNYGYTF
TRBJ1-2 TRBV28 NA NA TGTGCCAGCAGTAGACCCACCCTAGACTATGGCTACACCTTC CASSRPTLDYGYTF
TRBJ2-6 TRBV9 NA NA TGTGCCAGCAGCCGCCGGGACACCAGCTCTGGGGCCAACGTCCTGACTTTC CASSRRDTSSGANVLTF
TRBJ2-2 TRBV5-1 medium-sized TRBD1 TGCGCCAGCCGAGGGACAGTAAACACCGGGGAGCTGTTTTTT CASRGTVNTGELFF
TRBJ2-7 TRBV9 few NA TGTGCCAGCAGCCCGGGAACCTACGAGCAGTACTTC CASSPGTYEQYF
TRBJ2-7 TRBV5-3 NA TRBD2 TGTGCCAGCAGCCAAGCGGGGCGATCCTACGAGCAGTACTTC CASSQAGRSYEQYF
TRBJ2-7 TRBV6-5 NA TRBD1 TGTGCCAGCAACGGTCCGGGACAGGGGACATACGAGCAGTACTTC CASNGPGQGTYEQYF
TRBJ2-7 TRBV9 NA TRBD2 TGTGCCAGCAGCGTAACGGGACTAGCGGCCTACGAGCAGTACTTC CASSVTGLAAYEQYF
TRBJ2-7 TRBV7-8 NA NA TGTGCCAGCAGCTTATTAGGGGCTTCAAGCTCCTACGAGCAGTACTTC CASSLLGASSSYEQYF
TRBJ2-7 TRBV19 NA NA TGTGCCAGTAGTATTCAGGGGCCCTACGAGCAGTACTTC CASSIQGPYEQYF
TRBJ2-1 TRBV7-2 NA NA TGTGCCAGCAGCCTTGCCTACAATGAGCAGTTCTTC CASSLAYNEQFF
TRBJ2-7 TRBV7-2 NA TRBD1 TGTGCCAGCAGCTCCCCCGGCACAGGGGGTAACGAGCAGTACTTC CASSSPGTGGNEQYF
TRBJ2-7 TRBV27 few NA TGTGCCAGCAGTTTAACGGGTTTAGCGCCGTACGAGCAGTACTTC CASSLTGLAPYEQYF
TRBJ1-1 TRBV13 few NA TGTGCCAGCAGCTTACTAAGCTCAGGGTTGGAAGCTTTCTTT CASSLLSSGLEAFF
TRBJ2-7 TRBV7-8 NA NA TGTGCCAGCAGCTTAGTTACAGGGTCCTACGAGCAGTACTTC CASSLVTGSYEQYF
TRBJ2-1 TRBV27 NA NA TGTGCCAGCAGTTTTGGGGGGTCAAGCTCCTACAATGAGCAGTTCTTC CASSFGGSSSYNEQFF
TRBJ2-1 TRBV5-3 few TRBD1 TGTGCCAGCAGTTTCGGGACAGGGGTAAGCGAGCAGTTCTTC CASSFGTGVSEQFF
TRBJ2-5 TRBV4-1 NA TRBD2 TGCGCCAGCAGCCACAGCCTAGCGGGGGGAGGGTACCAAGAGACCCAGTACTTC CASSHSLAGGGYQETQYF
TRBJ1-2 TRBV29-1 NA NA TGCAGCGTTCCACAGGGCTATGGCTACACCTTC CSVPQGYGYTF